This T cell receptor beta chain was obtained from a study of blood T cell repertoires in COVID-19. The wider study: COVID-19 samples from acute and convalescent phases originated in the United States, Italy and Spain.

The germline V gene has CDR1 SGHRS and CDR2 YFSETQ. The CDR3 totals 16 residues. Losses at the gene ends were 3 bases for V and 3 bases for J; bases not matched to a gene: 10. As originally analysed: Nucleated cell number was recorded as an estimate derived from reference gene primer amplification. Sequenced by immunoSEQ multiplex PCR; TCRdb stores in-frame clones only, minus some. V and J calls and clone size are as listed in that table; D and trimming were resolved from the DNA. Here the sample spans more than 12,000 clones, 70% to 90% being singletons. Specimen: peripheral blood. The chain employs TRBV5-1 and TRBJ2-5, with 8 bases that match TRBD1. This clonotype was obtained from a woman between 70 and 85 years old in a cohort sampled during active or convalescent COVID-19. CDR3 nucleotides: TGCGCCAGCAGCTCATTTTTACTGACAGGGGAAGAGACCCAGTACTTC. Residues: CASSSFLLTGEETQYF.